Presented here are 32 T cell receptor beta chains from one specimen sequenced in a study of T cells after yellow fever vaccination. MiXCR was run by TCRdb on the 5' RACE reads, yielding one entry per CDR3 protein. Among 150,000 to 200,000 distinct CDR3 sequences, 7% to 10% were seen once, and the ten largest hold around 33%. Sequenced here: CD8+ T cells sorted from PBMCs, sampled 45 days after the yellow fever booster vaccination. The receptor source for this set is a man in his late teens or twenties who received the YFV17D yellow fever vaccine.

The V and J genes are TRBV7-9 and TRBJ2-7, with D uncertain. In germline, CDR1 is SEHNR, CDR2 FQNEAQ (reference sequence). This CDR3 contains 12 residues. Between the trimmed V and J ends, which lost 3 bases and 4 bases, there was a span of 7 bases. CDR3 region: CASSLGRYEQYF. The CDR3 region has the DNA TGTGCCAGCAGCTTGGGCCGGTACGAGCAGTACTTC. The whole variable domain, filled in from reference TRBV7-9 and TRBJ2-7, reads DTGVSQNPRHKITKRGQNVTFRCDPISEHNRLYWYRQTLGQGPEFLTYFQNEAQLEKSRLLSDRFSAERPKGSFSTLEIQRTEQGDSAMYLCASSLGRYEQYFGPGTRLTVT.

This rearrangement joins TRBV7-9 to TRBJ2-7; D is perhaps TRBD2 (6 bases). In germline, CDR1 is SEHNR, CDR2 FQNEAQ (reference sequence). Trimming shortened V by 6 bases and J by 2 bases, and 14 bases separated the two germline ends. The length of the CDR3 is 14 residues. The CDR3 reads CASSPGLAPYEQYV. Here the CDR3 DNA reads TGTGCCAGCAGTCCGGGACTGGCACCCTACGAGCAGTACGTC.

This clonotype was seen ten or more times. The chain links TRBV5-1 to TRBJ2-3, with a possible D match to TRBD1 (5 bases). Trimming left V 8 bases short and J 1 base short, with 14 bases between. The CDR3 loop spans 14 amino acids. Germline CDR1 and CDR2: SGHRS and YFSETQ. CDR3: CASCRVRCTDTQYF. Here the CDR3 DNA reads TGCGCCAGTTGCAGGGTAAGGTGCACAGATACGCAGTATTTT. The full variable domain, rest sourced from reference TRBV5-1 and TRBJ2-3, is KAGVTQTPRYLIKTRGQQVTLSCSPISGHRSVSWYQQTPGQGLQFLFEYFSETQRNKGNFPGRFSGRQFSNSRSEMNVSTLELGDSALYLCASCRVRCTDTQYFGPGTRLTVL.

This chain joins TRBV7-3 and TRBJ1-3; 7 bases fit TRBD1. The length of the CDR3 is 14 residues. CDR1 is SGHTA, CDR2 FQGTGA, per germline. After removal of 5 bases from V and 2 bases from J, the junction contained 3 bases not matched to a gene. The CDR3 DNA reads TGTGCCAGCAGCCCCACAGGGGCTGGAAACACCATATATTTT. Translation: CASSPTGAGNTIYF.

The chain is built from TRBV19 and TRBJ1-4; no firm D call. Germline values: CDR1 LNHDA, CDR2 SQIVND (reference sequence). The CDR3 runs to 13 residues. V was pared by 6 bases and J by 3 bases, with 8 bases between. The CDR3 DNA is TGTGCCAGTAGGCTGGATCCTAATGAAAAACTGTTTTTT. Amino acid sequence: CASRLDPNEKLFF. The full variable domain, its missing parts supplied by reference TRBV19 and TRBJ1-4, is DGGITQSPKYLFRKEGQNVTLSCEQNLNHDAMYWYRQDPGQGLRLIYYSQIVNDFQKGDIAEGYSVSREKKESFPLTVTSAQKNPTAFYLCASRLDPNEKLFFGSGTQLSVL.

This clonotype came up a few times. CDR3 DNA sequence: TGTGCCAGCAGTTCCCGGACAGGGGGCCGGGAGCAGTACGTC. Translation: CASSSRTGGREQYV. The chain employs TRBV6-6 and TRBJ2-7, with TRBD1 matching over 11 bases. V shed 4 bases and J 7 bases; nucleotides not matched to a gene: 6. Germline CDR1 reads MNHNY; CDR2 reads SVGAGI (reference sequence). This CDR3 contains 14 residues.

Written as DNA, the CDR3 is TGTGCCAGCAGCCCGGGAGTGGGAGAGGAGACCCAGTACTTC. Its protein product is CASSPGVGEETQYF. The chain joins TRBV11-3 to TRBJ2-5; weak D call: TRBD2 (6 bases). The V gene lost 5 bases and the J gene lost 5 bases, with 15 bases spanning the gap. CDR1 and CDR2 from the germline V gene are SGHNT and YENEEA. This CDR3 spans 14 amino acids. The full variable domain, in which reference TRBV11-3 and TRBJ2-5 provide the parts outside the CDR3, is EAGVVQSPRYKIIEKKQPVAFWCNPISGHNTLYWYLQNLGQGPELLIRYENEEAVDDSQLPKDRFSAERLKGVDSTLKIQPAELGDSAVYLCASSPGVGEETQYFGPGTRLLVL.

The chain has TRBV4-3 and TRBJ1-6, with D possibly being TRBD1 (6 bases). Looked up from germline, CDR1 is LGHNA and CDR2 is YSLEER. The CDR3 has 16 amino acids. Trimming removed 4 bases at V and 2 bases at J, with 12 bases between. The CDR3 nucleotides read TGCGCCAGCAGCCGAGGGGCAGGGGCCTATAATTCACCCCTCCACTTT. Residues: CASSRGAGAYNSPLHF.

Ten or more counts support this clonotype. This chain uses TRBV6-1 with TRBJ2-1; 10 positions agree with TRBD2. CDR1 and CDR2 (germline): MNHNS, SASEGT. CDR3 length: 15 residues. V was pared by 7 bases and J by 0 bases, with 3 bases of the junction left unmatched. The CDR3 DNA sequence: TGTGCCAGCAACCCTAGCGGGGGCTCCTACAATGAGCAGTTCTTC. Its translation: CASNPSGGSYNEQFF.

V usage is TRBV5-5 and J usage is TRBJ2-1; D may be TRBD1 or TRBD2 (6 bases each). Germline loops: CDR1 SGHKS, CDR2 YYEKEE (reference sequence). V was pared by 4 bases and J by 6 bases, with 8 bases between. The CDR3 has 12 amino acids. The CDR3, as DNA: TGTGCCAGCAGCCGGGGGCGCAATGAGCAGTTCTTC. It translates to CASSRGRNEQFF.

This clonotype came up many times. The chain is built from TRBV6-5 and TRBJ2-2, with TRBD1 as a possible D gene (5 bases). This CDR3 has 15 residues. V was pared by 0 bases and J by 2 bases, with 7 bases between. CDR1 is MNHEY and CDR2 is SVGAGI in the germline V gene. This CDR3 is CASSYSQGNTGELFF. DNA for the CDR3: TGTGCCAGCAGTTACTCGCAGGGTAACACCGGGGAGCTGTTTTTT.

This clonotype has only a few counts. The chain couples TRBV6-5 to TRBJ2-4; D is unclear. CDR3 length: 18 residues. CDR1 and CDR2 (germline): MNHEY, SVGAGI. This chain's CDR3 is CATVTPLRSVRAKNIQYF. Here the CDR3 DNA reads TGTGCTACAGTTACCCCCTTGAGAAGTGTACGAGCCAAAAACATTCAGTACTTC.

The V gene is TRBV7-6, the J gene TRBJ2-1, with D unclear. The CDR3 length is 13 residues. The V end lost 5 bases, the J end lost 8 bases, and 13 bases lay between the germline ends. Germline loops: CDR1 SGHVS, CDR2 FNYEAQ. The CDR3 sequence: CASSNGNNDEQFF. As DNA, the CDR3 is TGTGCCAGCAGCAATGGAAATAACGATGAGCAGTTCTTC.

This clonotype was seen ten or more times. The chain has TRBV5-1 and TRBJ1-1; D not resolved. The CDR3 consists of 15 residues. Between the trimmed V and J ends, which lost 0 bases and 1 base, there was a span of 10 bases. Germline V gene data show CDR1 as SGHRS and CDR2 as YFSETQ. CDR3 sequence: CASSLAMLSNTEAFF. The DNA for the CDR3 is TGCGCCAGCAGCTTGGCAATGCTATCGAACACTGAAGCTTTCTTT. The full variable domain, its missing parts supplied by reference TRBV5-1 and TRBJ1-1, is KAGVTQTPRYLIKTRGQQVTLSCSPISGHRSVSWYQQTPGQGLQFLFEYFSETQRNKGNFPGRFSGRQFSNSRSEMNVSTLELGDSALYLCASSLAMLSNTEAFFGQGTRLTVV.

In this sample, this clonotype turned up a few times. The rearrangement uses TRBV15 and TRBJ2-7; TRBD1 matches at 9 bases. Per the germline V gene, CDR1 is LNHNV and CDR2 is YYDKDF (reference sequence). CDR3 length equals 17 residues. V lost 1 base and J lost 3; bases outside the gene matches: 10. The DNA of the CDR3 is TGTGCCACCAGCAGAGCGGGACCGGGACAGGGATTCTACGAGCAGTACGTC. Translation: CATSRAGPGQGFYEQYV.

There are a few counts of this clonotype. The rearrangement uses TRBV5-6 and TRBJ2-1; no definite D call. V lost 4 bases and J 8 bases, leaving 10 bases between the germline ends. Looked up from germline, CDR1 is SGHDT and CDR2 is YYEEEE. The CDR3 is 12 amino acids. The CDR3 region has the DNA TGTGCCAGCAGCCCCTTTAGTCATGAGCAGTTCTTC. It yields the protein CASSPFSHEQFF.

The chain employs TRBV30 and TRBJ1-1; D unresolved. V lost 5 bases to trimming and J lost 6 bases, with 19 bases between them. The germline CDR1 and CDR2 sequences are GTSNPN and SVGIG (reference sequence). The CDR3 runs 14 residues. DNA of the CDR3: TGTGCCTGGGGGAACCTCTTGGGCTCCCCTGAAGCTTTCTTT. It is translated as CAWGNLLGSPEAFF.

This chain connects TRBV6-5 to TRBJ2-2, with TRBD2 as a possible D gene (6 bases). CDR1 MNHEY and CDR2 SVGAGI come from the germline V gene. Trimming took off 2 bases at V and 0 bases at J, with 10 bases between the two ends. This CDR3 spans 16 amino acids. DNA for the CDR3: TGTGCCAGCAGTTACACCCGGGGGACGAACACCGGGGAGCTGTTTTTT. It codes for CASSYTRGTNTGELFF.

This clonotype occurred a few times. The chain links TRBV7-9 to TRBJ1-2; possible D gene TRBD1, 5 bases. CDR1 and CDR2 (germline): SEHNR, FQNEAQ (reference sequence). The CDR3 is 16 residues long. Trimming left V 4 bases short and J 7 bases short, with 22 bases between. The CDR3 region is CASSSSRDGISGGYTF. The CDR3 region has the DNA TGTGCCAGCAGCTCAAGCCGGGACGGGATATCGGGTGGCTACACCTTC. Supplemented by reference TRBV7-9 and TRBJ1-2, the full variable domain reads DTGVSQNPRHKITKRGQNVTFRCDPISEHNRLYWYRQTLGQGPEFLTYFQNEAQLEKSRLLSDRFSAERPKGSFSTLEIQRTEQGDSAMYLCASSSSRDGISGGYTFGSGTRLTVV.

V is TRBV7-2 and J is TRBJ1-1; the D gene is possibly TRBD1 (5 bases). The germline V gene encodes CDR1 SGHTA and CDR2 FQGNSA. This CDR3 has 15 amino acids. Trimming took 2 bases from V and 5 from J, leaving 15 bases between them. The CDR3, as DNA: TGTGCCAGCAGCTTACGGGGCGGGGGAGATACTGAAGCTTTCTTT. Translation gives CASSLRGGGDTEAFF.

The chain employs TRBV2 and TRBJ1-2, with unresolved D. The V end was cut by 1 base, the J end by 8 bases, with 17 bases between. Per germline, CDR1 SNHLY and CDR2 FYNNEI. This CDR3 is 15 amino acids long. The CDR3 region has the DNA TGTGCCAGCAGTGAAGACAGTATCCCGTTTGAGGGCTACACCTTC. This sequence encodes CASSEDSIPFEGYTF.

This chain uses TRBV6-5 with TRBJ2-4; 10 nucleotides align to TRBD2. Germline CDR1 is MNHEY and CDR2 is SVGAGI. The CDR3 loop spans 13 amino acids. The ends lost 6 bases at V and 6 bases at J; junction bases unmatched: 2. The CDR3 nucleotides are TGTGCCAGCAGCCGGACTAGCGGAAACATTCAGTACTTC. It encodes CASSRTSGNIQYF.

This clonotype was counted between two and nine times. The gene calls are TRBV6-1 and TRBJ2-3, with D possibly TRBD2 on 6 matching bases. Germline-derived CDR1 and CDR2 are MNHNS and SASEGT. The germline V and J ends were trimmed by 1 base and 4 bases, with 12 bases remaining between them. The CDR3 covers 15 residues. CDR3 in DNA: TGTGCCAGCAGTGAAGGAGGCGGGGAGGCAGATACGCAGTATTTT. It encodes CASSEGGGEADTQYF.

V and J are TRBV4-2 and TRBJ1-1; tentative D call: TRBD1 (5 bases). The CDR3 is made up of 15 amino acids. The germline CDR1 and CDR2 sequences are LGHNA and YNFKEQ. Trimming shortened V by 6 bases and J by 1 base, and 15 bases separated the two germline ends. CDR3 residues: CASRLRQGENTEAFF. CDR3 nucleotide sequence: TGTGCCAGCAGGCTCCGTCAAGGGGAGAACACTGAAGCTTTCTTT.

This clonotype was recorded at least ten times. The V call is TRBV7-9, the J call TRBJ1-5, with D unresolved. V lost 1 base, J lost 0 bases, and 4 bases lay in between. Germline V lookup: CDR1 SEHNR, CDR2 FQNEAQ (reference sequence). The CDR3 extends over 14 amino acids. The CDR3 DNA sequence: TGTGCCAGCAGCTTAGACAGTAGCAATCAGCCCCAGCATTTT. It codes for CASSLDSSNQPQHF.

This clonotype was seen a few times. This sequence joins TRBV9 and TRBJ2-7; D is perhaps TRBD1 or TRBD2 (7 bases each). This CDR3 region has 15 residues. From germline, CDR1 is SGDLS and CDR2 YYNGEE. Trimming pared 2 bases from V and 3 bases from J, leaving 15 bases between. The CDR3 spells CASSVGGTESYEQYF. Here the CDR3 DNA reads TGTGCCAGCAGCGTGGGGGGGACAGAGAGCTACGAGCAGTACTTC.

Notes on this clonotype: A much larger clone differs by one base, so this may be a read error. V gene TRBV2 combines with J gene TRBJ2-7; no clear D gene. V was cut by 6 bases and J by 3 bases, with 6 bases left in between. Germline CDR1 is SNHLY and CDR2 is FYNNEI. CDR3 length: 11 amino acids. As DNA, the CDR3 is TGTGCCAGCAGGGGCCGCTACGAGCAGTACTTC. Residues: CASRGRYEQYF. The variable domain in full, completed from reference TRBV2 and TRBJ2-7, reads EPEVTQTPSHQVTQMGQEVILRCVPISNHLYFYWYRQILGQKVEFLVSFYNNEISEKSEIFDDQFSVERPDGSNFTLKIRSTKLEDSAMYFCASRGRYEQYFGPGTRLTVT.

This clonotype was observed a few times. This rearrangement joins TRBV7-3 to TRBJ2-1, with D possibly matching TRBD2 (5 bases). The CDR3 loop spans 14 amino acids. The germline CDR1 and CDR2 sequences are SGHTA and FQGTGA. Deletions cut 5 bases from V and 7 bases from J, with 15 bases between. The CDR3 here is CASSPGVGGNEQFF. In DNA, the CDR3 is TGTGCCAGCAGCCCCGGAGTAGGCGGGAATGAGCAGTTCTTC.

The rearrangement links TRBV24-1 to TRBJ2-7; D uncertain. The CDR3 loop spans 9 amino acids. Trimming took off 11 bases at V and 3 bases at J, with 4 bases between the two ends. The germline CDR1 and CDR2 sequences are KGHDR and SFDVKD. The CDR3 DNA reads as TGTGCCAGATACTACGAGCAGTACTTC. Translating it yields CARYYEQYF.

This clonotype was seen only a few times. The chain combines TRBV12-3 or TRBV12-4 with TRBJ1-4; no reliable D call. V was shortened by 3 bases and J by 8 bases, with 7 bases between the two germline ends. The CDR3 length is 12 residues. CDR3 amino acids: CASSFLDEKLFF. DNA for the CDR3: TGTGCCAGCAGTTTTCTGGACGAAAAACTGTTTTTT.

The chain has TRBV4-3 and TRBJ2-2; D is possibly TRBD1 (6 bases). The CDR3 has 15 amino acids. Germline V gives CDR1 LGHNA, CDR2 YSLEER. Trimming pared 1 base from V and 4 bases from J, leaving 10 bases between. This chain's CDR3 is CASSQGQASTGELFF. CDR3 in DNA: TGCGCCAGCAGCCAAGGACAGGCGAGCACCGGGGAGCTGTTTTTT.

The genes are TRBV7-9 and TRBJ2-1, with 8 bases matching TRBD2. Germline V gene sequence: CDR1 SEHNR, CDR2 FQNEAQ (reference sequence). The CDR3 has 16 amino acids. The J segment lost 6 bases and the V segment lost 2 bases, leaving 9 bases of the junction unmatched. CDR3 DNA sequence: TGTGCCAGCAGCTTAACCCCAGCGGGGGTTCTCAATGAGCAGTTCTTC. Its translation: CASSLTPAGVLNEQFF.